These T cell receptor beta chains were read from a single sample in a study of cytomegalovirus exposure and HLA in healthy donors. Assay: immunoSEQ multiplex PCR; the TCRdb copy retains only in-frame clones and omits some. The sample lists about 130,000 clones, around 83% occurring once. The sequenced material came from PBMCs. These receptors were collected from a girl aged 2-10 years in good health and CMV-seronegative. Both conserved end residues are part of each CDR3. The D gene is left open where the match is weak. The size field is filled for only some rows; it gives once, few, many or a size class.

>TRBJ2-2|TRBV5-1|NA|NA
CASSLLRGTTGELFF
TGCGCCAGCAGCCTACTCAGGGGCACGACCGGGGAGCTGTTTTTT
>TRBJ2-5|TRBV7-3|TRBD2|NA
CASSRTSGRGIQETQYF
TGTGCCAGCAGCCGGACTAGCGGGAGGGGGATCCAAGAGACCCAGTACTTC
>TRBJ2-1|TRBV11-3|TRBD1|NA
CASSYDRGNEQFF
TGTGCCAGCAGCTACGACAGGGGCAATGAGCAGTTCTTC
>TRBJ1-2|TRBV4-2|TRBD1|NA
CASSQETGSAYGYTF
TGTGCCAGCAGCCAGGAGACAGGGTCGGCATATGGCTACACCTTC
>TRBJ2-7|TRBV27|NA|NA
CASSPRMPLIYEQYF
TGTGCCAGCAGTCCCAGGATGCCCTTGATCTACGAGCAGTACTTC
>TRBJ2-1|TRBV30|NA|few
CAWSVLQVRKQFF
TGTGCCTGGAGTGTACTCCAGGTCAGGAAGCAGTTCTTC
>TRBJ2-7|TRBV4-1|NA|NA
CASSQIGGSFDEQYF
TGCGCCAGCAGCCAAATTGGAGGGTCTTTCGACGAGCAGTACTTC
>TRBJ1-2|TRBV30|NA|NA
CAWKNSRLYGYTF
TGTGCCTGGAAGAATTCCAGACTCTATGGCTACACCTTC
>TRBJ1-4|TRBV5-1|TRBD1|NA
CASSLGYDREWSEKLFF
TGCGCCAGCAGCTTGGGCTACGACAGGGAGTGGAGTGAAAAACTGTTTTTT
>TRBJ1-1|TRBV5-1|TRBD1|NA
CASSTRQGVGSTEAFF
TGCGCCAGCAGCACCAGACAGGGAGTGGGCTCCACTGAAGCTTTCTTT
>TRBJ1-1|TRBV11-2|NA|NA
CASSYDYLRDLTTEAFF
TGTGCCAGCAGCTATGACTACCTCCGGGACTTGACCACTGAAGCTTTCTTT
>TRBJ1-4|TRBV13|NA|NA
CASSFTRRGGNEKLFF
TGTGCCAGCAGCTTTACCCGACGGGGAGGGAATGAAAAACTGTTTTTT
>TRBJ2-7|TRBV7-9|NA|NA
CASSLDLLFGEQYF
TGTGCCAGCAGCTTAGACCTTCTATTCGGCGAGCAGTACTTC
>TRBJ1-1|TRBV7-2|NA|NA
CASSQGQMNTEAFF
TGTGCCAGCAGCCAAGGACAGATGAACACTGAAGCTTTCTTT
>TRBJ2-7|TRBV7-3|NA|once
CASSLMGTSYEQYF
TGTGCCAGCAGCTTAATGGGCACCTCCTACGAGCAGTACTTC
>TRBJ2-4|TRBV2|NA|NA
CASRGLKVNIQYF
TGTGCCAGCAGGGGCCTTAAAGTTAACATTCAGTACTTC
>TRBJ2-7|TRBV6-5|TRBD1|NA
CASSRQGVHPYEQYF
TGTGCCAGCAGTCGACAGGGGGTCCACCCCTACGAGCAGTACTTC
>TRBJ2-1|TRBV28|TRBD2|NA
CASSLWTSGDNEQFF
TGTGCCAGCAGTTTATGGACTAGCGGGGATAATGAGCAGTTCTTC
>TRBJ2-3|TRBV2|TRBD2|NA
CASTRTSGGTDTQYF
TGTGCCAGCACCCGGACTAGCGGGGGGACAGATACGCAGTATTTT
>TRBJ2-5|TRBV9|TRBD2|NA
CASSVGAGGIETQYF
TGTGCCAGCAGCGTAGGGGCGGGGGGGATAGAGACCCAGTACTTC
>TRBJ1-5|TRBV4-1|NA|few
CASSQAPGENQPQHF
TGCGCCAGCAGCCAAGCCCCTGGAGAAAATCAGCCCCAGCATTTT
>TRBJ2-2|TRBV2|TRBD1|once
CASIPGTGQAGELFF
TGTGCCAGCATACCCGGGACAGGGCAGGCCGGGGAGCTGTTTTTT
>TRBJ2-1|TRBV29-1|TRBD2|NA
CSVSSGTYNEQFF
TGCAGCGTTTCTAGCGGTACCTACAATGAGCAGTTCTTC
>TRBJ2-1|TRBV6-5|TRBD2|NA
CASSIPGGSQFF
TGTGCCAGCAGTATCCCCGGGGGGTCACAGTTCTTC
>TRBJ2-7|TRBV27|NA|few
CASGRDSRPPRFYEQYF
TGTGCCAGCGGCCGGGACTCACGCCCGCCTCGATTCTACGAGCAGTACTTC
>TRBJ2-5|TRBV6-5|TRBD1|once
CASSYARKQGETQYF
TGTGCCAGCAGTTACGCGCGGAAACAGGGGGAGACCCAGTACTTC
>TRBJ2-7|TRBV6-1|NA|NA
CASSEGVGSPGHEQYF
TGTGCCAGCAGTGAGGGGGTCGGGAGTCCAGGCCACGAGCAGTACTTC
>TRBJ2-7|TRBV28|TRBD2|few
CASSSPGTRGYEQYF
TGTGCCAGCAGTTCGCCAGGGACTAGGGGGTACGAGCAGTACTTC
>TRBJ2-7|TRBV5-6|NA|NA
CASSSLALGDYEQYF
TGTGCCAGCAGCTCTTTGGCCTTAGGGGACTACGAGCAGTACTTC
>TRBJ1-4|TRBV4-2|NA|NA
CASSPPPGKLFF
TGTGCCAGCAGTCCGCCCCCCGGAAAACTGTTTTTT
>TRBJ2-4|TRBV25-1|NA|NA
CASSRQGAKNIQYF
TGTGCCAGCAGTCGGCAGGGGGCCAAAAACATTCAGTACTTC
>TRBJ2-2|TRBV6-5|NA|NA
CASSPTSLGAGELFF
TGTGCCAGCAGCCCCACATCCCTAGGGGCCGGGGAGCTGTTTTTT
>TRBJ1-4|TRBV7-9|TRBD1|few
CASSLADRDDEKLFF
TGTGCCAGCAGCTTAGCGGACAGGGATGATGAAAAACTGTTTTTT
>TRBJ2-2|TRBV5-1|TRBD2|NA
CASSWGLAGVGGELFF
TGCGCCAGCAGCTGGGGACTAGCGGGAGTTGGCGGGGAGCTGTTTTTT
>TRBJ2-1|TRBV29-1|NA|NA
CSVGSGVSYNEQFF
TGCAGCGTTGGAAGCGGAGTCTCCTACAATGAGCAGTTCTTC
>TRBJ2-1|TRBV27|TRBD2|NA
CASTIAAGDSGSLHEQFF
TGTGCCAGCACCATTGCGGCCGGGGATAGCGGGAGCTTACATGAGCAGTTCTTC
>TRBJ2-7|TRBV27|NA|NA
CASSPWSGYEQYF
TGTGCCAGCAGTCCGTGGTCAGGCTACGAGCAGTACTTC
>TRBJ1-6|TRBV9|NA|NA
CASSINSQQNNSPLHF
TGTGCCAGCAGCATTAACTCACAGCAGAATAATTCACCCCTCCACTTT
>TRBJ1-1|TRBV5-4|NA|few
CASSLFGHLGGTEAFF
TGTGCCAGCAGCTTGTTCGGCCATCTGGGGGGGACTGAAGCTTTCTTT
>TRBJ2-4|TRBV30|NA|NA
CAWSIGVAKNIQYF
TGTGCCTGGAGTATCGGAGTAGCCAAAAACATTCAGTACTTC
>TRBJ2-3|TRBV5-1|NA|NA
CASSLGSTRGGDTQYF
TGCGCCAGCAGCTTGGGGTCTACACGAGGGGGAGATACGCAGTATTTT
>TRBJ2-7|TRBV5-8|TRBD1|NA
CASSGRDRGREQYF
TGTGCCAGCAGCGGCCGGGACAGGGGGCGCGAGCAGTACTTC
>TRBJ2-1|TRBV28|NA|NA
CASTPDLSYNEQFF
TGTGCCAGCACGCCGGACTTATCCTACAATGAGCAGTTCTTC
>TRBJ2-3|TRBV28|NA|NA
CASSLTAGPSTDTQYF
TGTGCCAGCAGTTTAACCGCGGGACCTAGCACAGATACGCAGTATTTT
>TRBJ1-2|TRBV30|NA|NA
CAWSPGQKGDYGYTF
TGTGCCTGGAGCCCTGGACAGAAGGGGGACTATGGCTACACCTTC
>TRBJ2-5|TRBV23-1|NA|NA
CASSQCGTQETQYF
TGCGCCAGCAGTCAATGCGGGACCCAAGAGACCCAGTACTTC
>TRBJ2-3|TRBV4-3|TRBD2|NA
CASSLSPPGLADATDTQYF
TGCGCCAGCAGCCTTTCCCCTCCGGGACTAGCGGACGCCACAGATACGCAGTATTTT
>TRBJ1-2|TRBV10-3|NA|NA
CAIRQGWNYGYTF
TGTGCCATCAGGCAGGGCTGGAATTATGGCTACACCTTC
>TRBJ1-2|TRBV6-1|TRBD1|NA
CASSQGAVGYGYTF
TGTGCCAGCTCACAGGGGGCAGTGGGCTATGGCTACACCTTC
>TRBJ1-6|TRBV5-8|NA|once
CASSPVSNSPLHF
TGTGCCAGCAGTCCGGTTTCTAATTCACCCCTCCACTTT
>TRBJ2-5|TRBV6-1|NA|NA
CASSDWGDQETQYF
TGTGCCAGCAGTGATTGGGGCGATCAAGAGACCCAGTACTTC
>TRBJ2-2|TRBV5-4|NA|NA
CASSFGAGELFF
TGTGCCAGCAGCTTCGGGGCCGGGGAGCTGTTTTTT
>TRBJ2-7|TRBV5-1|NA|NA
CASSLASGAGYEQYF
TGCGCCAGCAGCTTGGCCTCAGGGGCGGGCTACGAGCAGTACTTC
>TRBJ2-1|TRBV6-5|TRBD2|NA
CASSYSSSGGYNEQFF
TGTGCCAGCAGTTACTCTTCTAGCGGGGGCTACAATGAGCAGTTCTTC
>TRBJ2-1|TRBV6-5|TRBD2|NA
CASSYQGGPNEQFF
TGTGCCAGCAGTTACCAGGGAGGGCCGAATGAGCAGTTCTTC
>TRBJ2-7|TRBV11-2|NA|NA
CASSLGPDYEQYF
TGTGCCAGCAGCTTAGGTCCAGACTACGAGCAGTACTTC
>TRBJ2-3|TRBV27|NA|once
CASRPGNTDTQYF
TGTGCCAGCAGACCGGGGAACACAGATACGCAGTATTTT
>TRBJ2-2|TRBV27|NA|NA
CATRVALNTGELFF
TGTGCCACCAGGGTGGCCTTGAACACCGGGGAGCTGTTTTTT
>TRBJ1-5|TRBV9|TRBD1|NA
CASKQEGQGCISNQPQHF
TGTGCCAGCAAACAGGAGGGACAGGGATGTATTAGCAATCAGCCCCAGCATTTT